The present TCR beta chain was sequenced within a study of CD8+CD57+ T cells in acquired aplastic anemia (dated by TCRdb to 2016 to 2019). Study-wide context: On average, sorted CD4+ and CD8+ cells yielded around 3.4 ug of extracted DNA, with a range of 0.2 to 27.4 ug. CD8+CD57+ expansion was defined as a frequency above the mean frequency observed in healthy subjects. Results the study describes overall, beyond this receptor: Twenty-nine CD8+ CDR3 sequences were shared between patients and controls but appeared highly expressed in patients and within their immunodominant clones. CD8+ Simpson's diversity did not differ significantly between patients and healthy controls (P=0.060).

Trimming costs V 2 bases and J 5 bases, and their ends lie 6 bases apart. From the cysteine through the phenylalanine, the CDR3 covers 12 amino acids. The CDR3 DNA has 36 bases and is translated from base 1. CDR1 and CDR2 were assigned from the germline V gene (reference sequence) as MNHEY and SMNVEV. To note about this clonotype: Its antigen remains undetermined. Base qualities are not at hand, and no much larger clone is one base apart.

TCR beta VDJ combination and CDR3 sequence profiling used genomic DNA as the template. An Illumina HiSeq 2000 was used for TCR repertoire sequencing. On the study's bioinformatics: TRBV/TRBJ rearrangement plots, CDR3 size and DJ length profiles, and Simpson's diversity index were used to assess repertoires. The most abundant DNA sequence in the deep sequencing data was defined as the immunodominant clone. CDR3 amino acid sequences were screened for sharing across subjects and compared with published repertoires and the VDJdb database. TCRdb trimmed public reads at Q25 via fastp, called clones via MiXCR and kept in-frame beta chains. Records with the same CDR3 protein are collapsed into one entry carrying the most frequent genes and DNA. The V and J calls reflect TCRdb's pipeline rather than the authors' work. The sample records around 210,000 distinct CDR3 sequences, approximately 60% of which are singletons. In total, the top ten clones hold about 60% of the sample.

The patients picked for sequencing were ones in whom flow cytometry had shown an expansion of CD8+CD57+ cells. Severe acquired aplastic anemia was diagnosed in all patients according to International Study of Aplastic Anemia and Agranulocytosis and Camitta criteria. No patient had received any therapy when blood was sampled. In this study, sorted CD4+ and CD8+ T cells from the blood of healthy subjects and of severe aplastic anemia patients had their TCR repertoires deep-sequenced. Patients were enrolled in the USA under clinicaltrials.gov protocols 00001620, 01623167, 00001397, 00071045, 00081523 and 00961064. Ficoll-Paque density gradient centrifugation was used to isolate peripheral blood mononuclear cells. Before DNA extraction, CD4+ and CD8+ T cells were sorted with FACS or magnetic beads.

The source of this sequence is a human donor with aplastic anemia. Specimen: sorted CD4+, CD8+, or CD8+CD57+ T cells (not recorded which) from PBMCs. The chain uses TRBV27 and TRBJ1-2; there is no confident call for the D gene. The nucleotide sequence is given as TGTGCCAGCAGTTTAGGCGAGTATGGCTACACCTTC. The translation is CASSLGEYGYTF.